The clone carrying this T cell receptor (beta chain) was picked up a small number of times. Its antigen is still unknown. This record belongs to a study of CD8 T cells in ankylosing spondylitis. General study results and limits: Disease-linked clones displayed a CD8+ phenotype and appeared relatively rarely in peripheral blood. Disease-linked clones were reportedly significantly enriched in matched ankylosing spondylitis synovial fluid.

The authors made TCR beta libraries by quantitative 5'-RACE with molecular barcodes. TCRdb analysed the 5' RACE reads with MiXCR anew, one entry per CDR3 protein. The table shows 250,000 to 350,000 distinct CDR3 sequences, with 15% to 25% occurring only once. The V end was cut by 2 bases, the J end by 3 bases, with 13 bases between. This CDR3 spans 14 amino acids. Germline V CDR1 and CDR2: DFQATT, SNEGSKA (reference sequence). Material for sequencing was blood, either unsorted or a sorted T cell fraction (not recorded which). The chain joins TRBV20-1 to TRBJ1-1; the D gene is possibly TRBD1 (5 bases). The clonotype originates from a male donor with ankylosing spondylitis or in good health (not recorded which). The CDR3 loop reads CSARIQGSDTEAFF. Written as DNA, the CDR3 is TGCAGTGCTAGAATTCAGGGTAGTGACACTGAAGCTTTCTTT.